Listed below are T cell receptor beta chains from one sample, sequenced in a study of blood T cell repertoires in COVID-19. Libraries were prepared by immunoSEQ multiplex PCR; TCRdb keeps only in-frame clonotypes and omits some of them. The table includes 90,000 to 100,000 clones, approximately 89% detected once. Material for sequencing was peripheral blood. These receptors all come from a man aged 45-65 years with acute or convalescent COVID-19. CDR3s include the opening cysteine and the closing phenylalanine or tryptophan. D genes are given only for firm matches. A clone size is listed for some rows: how often the clone was seen (once, few, many), or a class if it is expanded.

V gene,J gene,D gene,clone size,CDR3 protein,CDR3 DNA
TRBV10-1,TRBJ1-5,-,-,CASSEIVVQPQHF,TGCGCCAGCAGTGAAATAGTCGTTCAGCCCCAGCATTTT
TRBV19,TRBJ2-1,TRBD2,-,CASSILAGNYNEQFF,TGTGCCAGTTCGATCCTAGCGGGGAATTACAATGAGCAGTTCTTC
TRBV6-4,TRBJ2-1,TRBD2,-,CASRRTSGRAADEQFF,TGTGCCAGCAGACGAACTAGCGGGAGGGCCGCGGATGAGCAGTTCTTC
TRBV10-2,TRBJ2-3,TRBD2,-,CASRLAGGRTDTQYF,TGCGCCAGCCGACTAGCGGGAGGCCGCACAGATACGCAGTATTTT
TRBV11-2,TRBJ1-1,-,-,CASSADSSTEAFF,TGTGCCAGCAGCGCGGACAGCTCAACTGAAGCTTTCTTT
TRBV5-6,TRBJ1-1,-,few,CASSRTLMNTEAFF,TGTGCCAGCAGCCGGACATTAATGAACACTGAAGCTTTCTTT
TRBV4-1,TRBJ1-5,-,-,CASSQDLGRGAQPQHF,TGCGCCAGCAGCCAAGATCTGGGCAGGGGTGCTCAGCCCCAGCATTTT
TRBV11-2,TRBJ2-7,TRBD2,-,CASNLGGGLYEQYF,TGTGCCAGCAACTTGGGCGGGGGGCTCTACGAGCAGTACTTC
TRBV3-1/TRBV3-2,TRBJ1-2,-,-,CASSQGVAGSYGYTF,TGTGCCAGCAGCCAAGGTGTGGCGGGATCCTATGGCTACACCTTC
TRBV2,TRBJ1-1,-,-,CASSEAGTATEAFF,TGTGCCAGCAGTGAAGCGGGCACCGCCACTGAAGCTTTCTTT
TRBV29-1,TRBJ1-2,-,-,CSVGHGYGYTF,TGCAGCGTTGGACATGGCTATGGCTACACCTTC
TRBV30,TRBJ1-6,TRBD1,-,CAWRQGGNSPLHF,TGTGCCTGGCGACAGGGAGGAAATTCACCCCTCCACTTT